The 14 T cell receptor beta chains presented below share a single source sample, sequenced in a study of blood T cell repertoires in COVID-19. The protocol was immunoSEQ multiplex PCR, while the TCRdb copy is restricted to in-frame clones and leaves out a portion. Among approximately 180,000 clones, 80% to 90% were seen once, and the ten largest hold roughly 1.6%. Sequencing was carried out using peripheral blood. These receptors came from a woman between 50 and 59 years old with acute or convalescent COVID-19.

The gene calls are TRBV18 and TRBJ1-4, with D perhaps TRBD1 (6 bases). V gave up 6 bases and J gave up 1 base, with 9 bases separating them. Germline values: CDR1 KGHSH, CDR2 LQKENI. The CDR3 extends over 14 amino acids. The CDR3 sequence: CASSQTGTNEKLFF. DNA for the CDR3: TGTGCCAGCTCTCAGACAGGAACTAATGAAAAACTGTTTTTT.

The V call is TRBV9, the J call TRBJ2-7; D is possibly TRBD2 (6 bases). V dropped 0 bases and J dropped 5 bases, with 9 bases sitting between them. The CDR3 extends over 13 amino acids. Germline V lookup: CDR1 SGDLS, CDR2 YYNGEE. CDR3 nucleotides: TGTGCCAGCAGCGTAGTCGGGGGACACGAGCAGTACTTC. This codes for CASSVVGGHEQYF.

The chain uses TRBV4-3 and TRBJ2-1; D not certain. CDR3 length: 15 amino acids. Per the germline V gene, CDR1 is LGHNA and CDR2 is YSLEER. The germline V and J ends were trimmed by 1 base and 4 bases, with 11 bases remaining between them. The CDR3, as DNA: TGCGCCAGCAGCCAAGCAAGAACTCCGTACAATGAGCAGTTCTTC. Residues: CASSQARTPYNEQFF.

The J gene is TRBJ2-2, the V gene TRBV6-2 or TRBV6-3; D gene uncertain. The length of the CDR3 is 13 residues. V was trimmed by 2 bases and J by 8 bases, leaving 9 bases between them. The germline V gene has CDR1 MNHEY and CDR2 SVGEGT. The CDR3 spells CASSYASKGELFF. CDR3 nucleotides: TGTGCCAGCAGTTACGCTAGTAAGGGGGAGCTGTTTTTT.

The V and J genes are TRBV6-2 or TRBV6-3 and TRBJ1-2, with 8 nucleotides matching TRBD1. This CDR3 has 16 amino acids. Trimming removed 6 bases from V and 0 bases from J; junction bases left unmatched: 9. CDR1 MNHEY and CDR2 SVGEGT come from the germline V gene. The CDR3 is CASRPAGTGANYGYTF. Written as DNA, the CDR3 is TGTGCCAGCAGACCTGCCGGGACAGGAGCTAACTATGGCTACACCTTC.

V is TRBV7-9 and J is TRBJ2-2; 8 positions agree with TRBD2. The CDR3 sequence is 16 residues long. Germline V gives CDR1 SEHNR, CDR2 FQNEAQ (reference sequence). The J segment lost 7 bases and the V segment lost 5 bases, leaving 12 bases of the junction unmatched. The CDR3 bases are TGTGCCAGCAGCCTCTCTCTCGCGGGAGGTGGCGGGGAGCTGTTTTTT. Translating gives CASSLSLAGGGGELFF.

This CDR3 reads CASSNRDRGSYEQYF. The CDR3 DNA is TGTGCCAGCAGTAACCGGGACAGGGGATCCTACGAGCAGTACTTC. The rearrangement uses TRBV6-6 and TRBJ2-7; TRBD1 agrees at 10 bases. This CDR3 region has 15 residues. Germline CDR1 MNHNY, CDR2 SVGAGI (reference sequence). The V gene end was trimmed by 5 bases and the J gene end by 1 base; junction bases not matched to a gene: 5.

This chain links TRBV27 with TRBJ2-7; 7 nucleotides line up with TRBD2. The germline V gene encodes CDR1 MNHEY and CDR2 SMNVEV (reference sequence). The CDR3 has 12 amino acids. V dropped 8 bases and J dropped 3; count of bases not matched to a gene: 4. The CDR3 loop is CASRDYLYEQYF. The CDR3 DNA reads as TGTGCCAGCCGGGACTACCTCTACGAGCAGTACTTC.

This chain links TRBV6-5 with TRBJ2-7; the D gene is possibly TRBD1 (6 bases). The CDR3 is made up of 16 amino acids. Trimming cost V 0 bases and J 2 bases, with 14 bases left between them. The germline CDR1 and CDR2 sequences are MNHEY and SVGAGI. The CDR3 protein is CASSYSGMGAPYEQYF. The DNA for the CDR3 is TGTGCCAGCAGTTACTCGGGAATGGGGGCTCCCTACGAGCAGTACTTC.

The V gene is TRBV11-2, the J gene TRBJ1-1; TRBD1 matches at 7 bases. The germline CDR1 and CDR2 sequences are SGHAT and FQNNGV. CDR3 size: 14 residues. V trimming: 5 bases; J trimming: 2 bases; junction bases outside the gene matches: 5. In DNA form, the CDR3 reads TGTGCCAGCAGCAGAGACAGGGCTAACACTGAAGCTTTCTTT. Residues: CASSRDRANTEAFF.

V and J are TRBV5-1 and TRBJ1-6; D not resolved. CDR1 is SGHRS and CDR2 is YFSETQ in the germline V gene. CDR3 size: 14 residues. V was clipped by 4 bases and J by 1 base, with 6 bases between them. CDR3 residues: CASSTGSYNSPLHF. The CDR3 bases are TGCGCCAGCAGCACCGGGTCCTATAATTCACCCCTCCACTTT.

V usage is TRBV9 and J usage is TRBJ1-3; TRBD1 aligns across 8 bases. The germline CDR1 and CDR2 sequences are SGDLS and YYNGEE. The ends lost 5 bases at V and 0 bases at J; junction bases unmatched: 4. The CDR3 has 15 amino acids. The CDR3 nucleotides read TGTGCCAGCAGTGGGGACAGGCCCTCTGGAAACACCATATATTTT. This translates into CASSGDRPSGNTIYF.

The chain couples TRBV3-1 (or the pseudogene TRBV3-2) to TRBJ2-5, with 11 bases identical to TRBD2. With 5 bases clipped from V and 7 bases from J, the junction kept 3 bases outside the gene matches. The CDR3 is made up of 13 amino acids. The germline V gene encodes CDR1 LGHDT and CDR2 YNNKEL (reference sequence). CDR3 in DNA: TGTGCCAGCAGCGGGGGGACTAGCGGGACCCAGTACTTC. Amino acid sequence: CASSGGTSGTQYF.

The chain recombines TRBV4-1 with TRBJ1-4, with TRBD1 matching over 7 bases. V was clipped by 1 base and J by 7 bases; unmatched bases: 3. From germline, CDR1 is MGHRA and CDR2 YSYEKL. This CDR3 has 14 residues. Here the CDR3 DNA reads TGCGCCAGCAGCCAAGGGCAGGGGGGTGAAAAACTGTTTTTT. Protein sequence: CASSQGQGGEKLFF.